Sequencing of this T cell receptor beta chain was carried out in a study of blood T cell repertoires in COVID-19 (dated by TCRdb to about 2020). About the investigation overall: Samples from collaborators originated in the United States, Italy and Spain and spanned both the acute and convalescent phases of COVID-19. The material from the prospective study consisted of cDNA or gDNA derived from T cells, B-cell-depleted T cells, or PBMCs. The repertoires were released in a freely available public database intended as a resource for research on the immune response to SARS-CoV-2. Sample metadata almost always included a de-identified subject ID, COVID-19 status, age in years and sex. Samples were obtained from the ongoing ImmuneRACE study (first 160 participants) and from 1,254 subjects provided by 6 global collaborators. HLA class I and class II types, where available, came from metadata supplied by the sample provider rather than from assay-based typing. The dataset comprised deeply sampled blood TCRbeta repertoires from subjects exposed to, actively infected with, or recovered from COVID-19.

For this clone: What this receptor recognizes is not known. Qualities for individual bases were not recorded, and no much larger clone is one base off.

The immunoSEQ Assay, a bias-controlled multiplex PCR, was used to amplify TCRbeta CDR3 regions from genomic DNA. For the original study's pipeline: The number of nucleated cells in each sample was estimated by amplification of reference gene primers within the assay. To quantify the absolute abundance of each unique TCRbeta CDR3 rearrangement, sequence reads were collapsed and filtered. For each sample, productive Simpson clonality was calculated by taking the square root of Simpson's diversity index across productive rearrangements. TCRdb holds this immuneACCESS table with in-frame rearrangements only. Some clones are missing; in checked studies, unresolved V genes explain under half, and the rest has no known cause. Clonal size and the V and J genes are those of that table, whereas D and trimming came from the DNA. Across this sample there are 350,000 or so clones, with 85% to 90% seen only once. The ten largest account for approximately 7% of the sample.

The paper as a whole reports these results and caveats: The quantity of clinical and demographic metadata differed by source and by participant and was supplied without curation.

The collaborating institutions used their own protocols to collect whole blood in K2EDTA tubes. For TCRbeta analysis, collaborator samples were shipped as frozen whole blood, as isolated PBMCs, or as DNA extracted from either sample type. The germline V and J ends show losses of 1 base and 5 bases respectively, and no gene match explains 6 bases of the junction. Counted from cysteine to phenylalanine, this CDR3 has 15 amino acids. Only the CDR3 DNA stays, 45 bases, in frame from base 1. The germline V gene encodes CDR1 SGHDN and CDR2 FVKESK. The sequenced material came from peripheral blood. The chain is encoded by TRBV14 joined to TRBJ2-3, with TRBD2 matching 7 junction bases. The source is a man between 18 and 29 years old with active or convalescent COVID-19. The nucleotides are TGTGCCAGCAGCCAAGGATCTCGCGGGGGAGATACGCAGTATTTT. Its product reads: CASSQGSRGGDTQYF.